Detailed here is one T cell receptor beta chain. Germline V gene sequence: CDR1 SEHNR, CDR2 FQNEAQ (reference sequence). J lost 4 bases, V lost 7 bases, and 10 bases had no gene match. CDR3 length equals 16 residues. This sample is drawn from a study of blood T cell repertoires in COVID-19. As for the study in general: T cells, B-cell-depleted T cells, or PBMCs provided the cDNA or gDNA that served as material.

Produced via immunoSEQ multiplex PCR; TCRdb's table is partial and in-frame only. The profile shows about 240,000 clones, approximately 90% of them singletons. The rearrangement uses TRBV7-9 and TRBJ2-3, with 11 nucleotides matching TRBD2. Sequenced: PBMCs or T cells enriched from blood (not recorded which). The TCR originated in a woman aged 25 to 39 with acute COVID-19. The CDR3 DNA reads as TGTGCCAGCAACTGGCTAGCGGGGGGAGGGTCAGATACGCAGTATTTT. It specifies CASNWLAGGGSDTQYF. The variable domain in full, with the rest retrieved from reference TRBV7-9 and TRBJ2-3, is DTGVSQNPRHKITKRGQNVTFRCDPISEHNRLYWYRQTLGQGPEFLTYFQNEAQLEKSRLLSDRFSAERPKGSFSTLEIQRTEQGDSAMYLCASNWLAGGGSDTQYFGPGTRLTVL.